This section outlines one T cell receptor (beta chain) sequence together with its context. Its antigen is not identified. At one end the junction does not follow the germline gene, possibly because of a read error. The length of the CDR3 is 14 residues. CDR1 and CDR2 (germline): SEHNR, FQNEAQ (reference sequence). The entry originates in a study of regulatory T cells in long-lasting Graves disease. Study summary: Graves' patients, newly diagnosed, had taken antithyroid drugs under 3 months.

Building of the TCR beta libraries involved iRepertoire HTBI primers and Arm-PCR of CDR3 regions. One entry per CDR3 protein results from TCRdb running MiXCR on the multiplex PCR reads. This sample has over 450,000 distinct CDR3 sequences, with approximately 12% found just once. Findings and caveats of the study: Persistent disease was characterized by preferential usage of TRBV28, TRBJ1-2 and TRBJ2-5. Clonotypes that were public and shared totalled fewer than 3,500 in persistent patients versus roughly 1,000 in new patients.

Time point denoted: newly diagnosed GD, antithyroid drugs for less than 3 months. Preparation of the TCR library used RNA extracted from PBMCs. The same sample was also studied in work on T cells in Graves' hyperthyroidism and ophthalmopathy. From that second work: HTBI primers were employed in a first-round RT-PCR of the TCR CDR3.

This receptor was taken from a young woman with Graves disease. The starting material was peripheral blood mononuclear cells (PBMCs), obtained at new diagnosis, from a patient treated with antithyroid drugs. The chain carries TRBV7-9 and TRBJ1-4; no clear D gene. The CDR3 DNA follows: TGTGCCAGCAGCCCCGGGATAACTAATGAGAAACTGTTTTTT. Translation: CASSPGITNEKLFF.